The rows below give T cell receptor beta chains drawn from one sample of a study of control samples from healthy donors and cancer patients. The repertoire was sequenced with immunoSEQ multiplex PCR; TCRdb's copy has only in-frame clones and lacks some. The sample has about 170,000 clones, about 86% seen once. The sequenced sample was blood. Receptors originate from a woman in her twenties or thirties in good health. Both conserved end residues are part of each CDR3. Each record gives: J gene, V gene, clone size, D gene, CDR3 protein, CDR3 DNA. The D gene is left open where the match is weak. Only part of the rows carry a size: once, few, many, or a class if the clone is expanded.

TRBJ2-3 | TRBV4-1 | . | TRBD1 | CASSRDADRAGKDTQYF | TGCGCCAGCAGCCGGGACGCCGACAGGGCAGGGAAGGATACGCAGTATTTT
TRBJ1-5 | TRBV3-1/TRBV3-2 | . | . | CASSQGTVSGNQPQHF | TGTGCCAGCAGCCAAGGGACAGTTTCGGGCAATCAGCCCCAGCATTTT
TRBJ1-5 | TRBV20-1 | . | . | CSASEKEVYQPQHF | TGCAGTGCTAGTGAAAAAGAGGTTTACCAGCCCCAGCATTTT
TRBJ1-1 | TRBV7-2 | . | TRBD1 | CASSSSGTGLEAFF | TGTGCCAGCAGCTCTTCGGGGACAGGATTGGAAGCTTTCTTT
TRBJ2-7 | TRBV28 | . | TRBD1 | CASSLPGQIYEQYF | TGTGCCAGCAGTCTCCCGGGACAGATCTACGAGCAGTACTTC
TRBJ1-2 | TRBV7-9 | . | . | CASSLEVGSTFNYGYTF | TGTGCCAGCAGCTTAGAGGTGGGCAGTACGTTCAACTATGGCTACACCTTC
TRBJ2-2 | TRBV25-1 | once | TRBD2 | CASSGAGGVTGELFF | TGTGCCAGCAGTGGAGCGGGAGGGGTCACCGGGGAGCTGTTTTTT
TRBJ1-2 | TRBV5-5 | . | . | CASTTGGATLYYGYTF | TGTGCCAGCACTACCGGGGGCGCAACTCTATACTATGGCTACACCTTC
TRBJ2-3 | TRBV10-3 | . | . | CANRDPGSTDTQYF | TGTGCCAACCGGGACCCGGGCAGCACAGATACGCAGTATTTT
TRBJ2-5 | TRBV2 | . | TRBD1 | CASSRDRGDQETQYF | TGTGCCAGCAGTAGGGACAGGGGGGATCAAGAGACCCAGTACTTC
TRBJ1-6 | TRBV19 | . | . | CASTISGAVNAPPLHF | TGTGCCAGTACTATCTCGGGGGCGGTTAATGCACCACCCCTCCACTTT
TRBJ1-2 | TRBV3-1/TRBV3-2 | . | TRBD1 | CASSRRTGKGYTF | TGTGCCAGCAGCCGACGGACAGGGAAGGGCTACACCTTC
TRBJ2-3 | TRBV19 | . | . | CASKTSSDTQYF | TGTGCCAGTAAAACATCTTCGGATACGCAGTATTTT
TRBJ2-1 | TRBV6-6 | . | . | CASSYVDEQFF | TGTGCCAGCAGTTATGTGGATGAGCAGTTCTTC
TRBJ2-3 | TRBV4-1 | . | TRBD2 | CASSQSSTSGRLTDTQYF | TGCGCCAGCAGCCAAAGCTCAACTAGCGGGAGGTTAACAGATACGCAGTATTTT
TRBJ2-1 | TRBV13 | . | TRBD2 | CASSLVSGGYNEQFF | TGTGCCAGCAGCTTAGTGTCGGGGGGGTACAATGAGCAGTTCTTC
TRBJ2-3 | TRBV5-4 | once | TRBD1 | CASTGQGVLADTQYF | TGTGCCAGCACCGGACAGGGGGTTCTTGCAGATACGCAGTATTTT
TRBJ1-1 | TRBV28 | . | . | CASSDSQGPEAFF | TGTGCCAGCAGTGATTCACAGGGTCCTGAAGCTTTCTTT
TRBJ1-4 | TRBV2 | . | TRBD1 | CAGRQGSGNEKLFF | TGTGCCGGGCGACAGGGATCTGGTAATGAAAAACTGTTTTTT
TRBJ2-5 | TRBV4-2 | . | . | CASSQTPVGEYQETQYF | TGTGCCAGCAGCCAGACCCCGGTCGGGGAGTACCAAGAGACCCAGTACTTC
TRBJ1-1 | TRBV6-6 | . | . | CAIGRAPEAFF | TGTGCCATAGGGAGGGCCCCTGAAGCTTTCTTT
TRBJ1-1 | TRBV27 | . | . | CASSLGQGAEAFF | TGTGCCAGCAGTTTGGGGCAGGGCGCTGAAGCTTTCTTT
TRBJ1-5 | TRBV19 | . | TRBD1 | CASSIGTGGVNQPQHF | TGTGCCAGTAGTATAGGGACAGGGGGCGTCAATCAGCCCCAGCATTTT
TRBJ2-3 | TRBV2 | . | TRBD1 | CASSEVPRDRDTDTQYF | TGTGCCAGCAGTGAGGTTCCCCGGGACAGGGACACAGATACGCAGTATTTT
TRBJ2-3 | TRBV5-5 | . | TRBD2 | CASSLGLAGITDTQYF | TGTGCCAGCAGCTTAGGACTAGCGGGAATAACAGATACGCAGTATTTT
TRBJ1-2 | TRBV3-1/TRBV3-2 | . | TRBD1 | CASTDRDYGYTF | TGTGCCAGCACGGACAGGGACTATGGCTACACCTTC
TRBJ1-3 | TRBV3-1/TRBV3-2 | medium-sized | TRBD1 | CASSLGTASGNTIYF | TGTGCCAGCAGCCTGGGGACAGCCTCTGGAAACACCATATATTTT
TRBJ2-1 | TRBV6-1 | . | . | CASSETNEQFF | TGTGCCAGCAGTGAAACCAATGAGCAGTTCTTC
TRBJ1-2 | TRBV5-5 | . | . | CASSFSRGVWEANYGYTF | TGTGCCAGCAGCTTCTCCCGAGGGGTTTGGGAGGCTAACTATGGCTACACCTTC
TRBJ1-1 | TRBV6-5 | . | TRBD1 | CASGQSRGGLLRTFF | TGTGCCAGCGGACAATCCAGGGGGGGGCTGTTGAGAACTTTCTTT
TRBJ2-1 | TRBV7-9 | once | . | CASSLVGTNYNEQFF | TGTGCCAGCAGCCTCGTTGGGACAAATTACAATGAGCAGTTCTTC
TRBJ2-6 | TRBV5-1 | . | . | CASSFREVAGANVLTF | TGCGCCAGCAGCTTCAGGGAAGTGGCTGGGGCCAACGTCCTGACTTTC
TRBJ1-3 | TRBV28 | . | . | CASNGLSSGNTIYF | TGTGCCAGCAACGGACTTAGCTCTGGAAACACCATATATTTT
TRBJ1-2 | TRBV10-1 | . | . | CASSVSRTYGYTF | TGCGCCAGCAGTGTATCGAGGACCTATGGCTACACCTTC
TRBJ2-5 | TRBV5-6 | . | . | CASSSLYGGGGETQYF | TGTGCCAGCAGCTCCCTTTATGGGGGGGGCGGAGAGACCCAGTACTTC
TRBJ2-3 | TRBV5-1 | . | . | CASSPMGPTSTDTQYF | TGCGCCAGCAGCCCGATGGGGCCCACTAGCACAGATACGCAGTATTTT
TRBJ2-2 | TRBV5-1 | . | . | CASREQGETGELFF | TGCGCCAGCAGGGAGCAGGGAGAGACCGGGGAGCTGTTTTTT
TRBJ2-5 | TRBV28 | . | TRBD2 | CASSVLAELETQYF | TGTGCCAGCAGTGTACTAGCGGAACTAGAGACCCAGTACTTC
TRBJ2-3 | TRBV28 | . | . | CASRTPGLNTDTQYF | TGTGCCAGCAGGACCCCGGGACTCAACACAGATACGCAGTATTTT
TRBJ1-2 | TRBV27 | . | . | CASSLGGNYGYTF | TGTGCCAGCAGTTTAGGGGGTAACTATGGCTACACCTTC
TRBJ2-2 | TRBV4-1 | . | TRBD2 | CASSLVQGLAENTGELFF | TGCGCCAGCAGCTTAGTTCAGGGACTAGCGGAGAACACCGGGGAGCTGTTTTTT
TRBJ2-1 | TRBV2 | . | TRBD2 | CASSGLAGGPSEQFF | TGTGCCAGCAGTGGACTAGCGGGGGGGCCGAGTGAGCAGTTCTTC
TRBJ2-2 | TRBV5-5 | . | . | CASGPLTGELFF | TGTGCCAGCGGCCCGTTGACCGGGGAGCTGTTTTTT
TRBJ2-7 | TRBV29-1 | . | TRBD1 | CSVKTGNEVQYF | TGCAGCGTGAAGACAGGGAACGAGGTGCAGTACTTC
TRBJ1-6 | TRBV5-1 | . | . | CASSETPGASPLHF | TGCGCCAGCAGCGAGACCCCGGGGGCTTCACCCCTCCACTTT
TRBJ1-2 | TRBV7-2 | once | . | CASSEGDGSYGYTF | TGTGCCAGCAGCGAAGGGGATGGGTCCTATGGCTACACCTTC
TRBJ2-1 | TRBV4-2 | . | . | CASSQVATGSSYNEQFF | TGTGCCAGCAGCCAGGTAGCGACAGGAAGCTCCTACAATGAGCAGTTCTTC
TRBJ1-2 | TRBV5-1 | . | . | CASSTGSLDYGYTF | TGCGCCAGCAGCACCGGCTCTCTTGACTATGGCTACACCTTC
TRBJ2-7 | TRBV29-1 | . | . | CSVARRKAAEQYF | TGCAGCGTTGCCCGGCGCAAAGCGGCCGAGCAGTACTTC
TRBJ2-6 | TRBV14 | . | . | CASSQNTVIRSGANVLTF | TGTGCCAGCAGCCAAAACACGGTAATACGTTCTGGGGCCAACGTCCTGACTTTC
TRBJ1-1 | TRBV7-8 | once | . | CASSLMGLTEAFF | TGTGCCAGCAGCTTAATGGGACTCACTGAAGCTTTCTTT
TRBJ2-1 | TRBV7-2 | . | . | CASSLSGRYNEQFF | TGTGCCAGCAGCTTATCAGGGAGATACAATGAGCAGTTCTTC
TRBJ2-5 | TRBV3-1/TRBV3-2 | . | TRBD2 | CASSHRGRGAEETQYF | TGTGCCAGCAGCCATCGGGGGCGGGGGGCTGAAGAGACCCAGTACTTC
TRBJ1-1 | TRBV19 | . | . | CASSTGRSTNTEAFF | TGTGCCAGTAGTACGGGACGCAGTACGAACACTGAAGCTTTCTTT
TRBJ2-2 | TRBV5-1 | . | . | CASSLGVDSRNTGELFF | TGCGCCAGCAGCTTAGGTGTGGACAGCCGAAACACCGGGGAGCTGTTTTTT